The 15 T cell receptor beta chains listed next were all sequenced from one sample in a study of OX40 agonist ivuxolimab in advanced cancers. Profiled with immunoSEQ multiplex PCR; TCRdb holds only in-frame clones, not every one. The sample has under 70,000 clones; roughly 90% are singletons. The material sequenced was CD4+ or CD8+ T cells sorted from blood, taken in a trial of the OX40 agonist ivuxolimab. These receptors originate from an adult with an advanced solid tumor such as melanoma, head and neck, liver or kidney cancer.

The chain joins TRBV30 to TRBJ2-7, with a tentative D call TRBD2 (5 bases). The CDR3 loop spans 12 amino acids. Per the germline V gene, CDR1 is GTSNPN and CDR2 is SVGIG (reference sequence). V gave up 1 base and J gave up 7 bases, with 11 bases separating them. The CDR3 sequence: CAWSASGSEQYF. The CDR3 DNA follows: TGTGCCTGGAGTGCCTCGGGGTCGGAGCAGTACTTC.

This sequence joins TRBV6-5 and TRBJ2-5; either TRBD1 or TRBD2 may fit D (5 bases each). This CDR3 region has 11 residues. Germline CDR1 reads MNHEY; CDR2 reads SVGAGI. V shed 7 bases and J shed 7 bases, with 10 bases lying between them. The CDR3 is CASTYGGTQYF. The CDR3 region has the DNA TGTGCCAGCACTTATGGGGGGACCCAGTACTTC.

The V call is TRBV9, the J call TRBJ2-2; no clear D gene. Germline V gene sequence: CDR1 SGDLS, CDR2 YYNGEE. V shed 0 bases and J shed 10 bases, with 19 bases lying between them. CDR3 length: 16 residues. The CDR3 is CASSVGWRRAPMELFF. Written as DNA, the CDR3 is TGTGCCAGCAGCGTAGGGTGGCGGAGAGCACCGATGGAGCTGTTTTTT.

The chain carries TRBV7-9 and TRBJ1-3; D is unclear. This CDR3 is 15 amino acids long. Germline assignment: CDR1 SEHNR and CDR2 FQNEAQ (reference sequence). With 4 bases removed from V and 0 bases from J, the gap between germline ends came to 10 bases. CDR3 residues: CASSSSLSSGNTIYF. In DNA form, the CDR3 reads TGTGCCAGCAGCTCAAGTCTTAGCTCTGGAAACACCATATATTTT.

This chain connects TRBV19 to TRBJ2-1; D is perhaps TRBD2 (5 bases). The V and J ends lost 10 bases and 8 bases respectively, with 18 bases between them. This CDR3 comprises 13 residues. Germline loops: CDR1 LNHDA, CDR2 SQIVND (reference sequence). CDR3 sequence (DNA): TGTGCCACTACGAAGACGGCGAGGGATGAGCAGTTCTTC. Translated, it gives CATTKTARDEQFF. Full variable domain (missing parts from reference TRBV19 and TRBJ2-1): DGGITQSPKYLFRKEGQNVTLSCEQNLNHDAMYWYRQDPGQGLRLIYYSQIVNDFQKGDIAEGYSVSREKKESFPLTVTSAQKNPTAFYLCATTKTARDEQFFGPGTRLTVL.

The chain links TRBV5-1 to TRBJ1-1, with D perhaps matching TRBD1 (6 bases). CDR3 length: 15 amino acids. The V gene lost 0 bases and the J gene lost 7 bases, with 16 bases spanning the gap. Germline V gene lookup returns CDR1 SGHRS and CDR2 YFSETQ. The CDR3 sequence is CASSLVAPGADEAFF. The CDR3 region has the DNA TGCGCCAGCAGCTTGGTCGCCCCAGGGGCTGATGAAGCTTTCTTT.

The chain combines TRBV30 with TRBJ1-5; 8 nucleotides line up with TRBD1. Germline assignment: CDR1 GTSNPN and CDR2 SVGIG (reference sequence). The ends lost 5 bases at V and 7 bases at J; junction bases unmatched: 10. The CDR3 totals 14 residues. The CDR3 region has the DNA TGTGCCTGGGACCGTGGACAGGGAGACCAGCCCCAGCATTTT. Protein: CAWDRGQGDQPQHF.

This chain uses TRBV19 with TRBJ1-4; D is unresolved. Germline CDR1 LNHDA, CDR2 SQIVND (reference sequence). Trimming took 11 bases from V and 2 from J, leaving 24 bases between them. The CDR3 is made up of 17 amino acids. CDR3 residues: CASTRDRNQGTNEKLFF. Written as DNA, the CDR3 is TGTGCCTCGACGCGGGATCGAAATCAAGGGACTAATGAAAAACTGTTTTTT.

This chain links TRBV19 with TRBJ2-7; possibly TRBD1 for D (6 bases). V gave up 4 bases and J gave up 4 bases, with 8 bases separating them. CDR1 is LNHDA, CDR2 SQIVND, per germline (reference sequence). This CDR3 has 12 amino acids. The CDR3 here is CASSNREYEQYF. The CDR3 DNA reads as TGTGCCAGTAGTAACAGGGAGTACGAGCAGTACTTC.

V is TRBV5-5 and J is TRBJ1-3, with TRBD1 as a possible D gene (6 bases). Trimming took off 0 bases at V and 1 base at J, with 11 bases between the two ends. Germline V gene data show CDR1 as SGHKS and CDR2 as YYEKEE (reference sequence). This CDR3 comprises 16 residues. DNA of the CDR3: TGTGCCAGCAGCTTGGAGGGCCAGGGGTCTGGAAACACCATATATTTT. This translates into CASSLEGQGSGNTIYF.

This clone has only a few counts. The chain combines TRBV6-6 with TRBJ1-6; 10 bases match TRBD1. CDR3 length: 16 residues. V dropped 6 bases and J dropped 5; count of bases not matched to a gene: 7. CDR1 is MNHNY and CDR2 is SVGAGI in the germline V gene (reference sequence). In DNA form, the CDR3 reads TGTGCCAGCAGAAGCGGACAGGGGGGTAATAATTCACCCCTCCACTTT. Translating it yields CASRSGQGGNNSPLHF.

The gene calls are TRBV5-4 and TRBJ2-3, with unresolved D. Between the trimmed V and J ends, which lost 0 bases and 6 bases, there was a span of 2 bases. Germline V gene lookup returns CDR1 SGHNT and CDR2 YYREEE (reference sequence). The CDR3 is 11 amino acids. The CDR3 protein is CASSLVDTQYF. Written as DNA, the CDR3 is TGTGCCAGCAGCTTGGTTGATACGCAGTATTTT.

The chain uses TRBV5-1 and TRBJ2-1; D unresolved. V was shortened by 4 bases and J by 1 base, with 12 bases between the two germline ends. Germline values: CDR1 SGHRS, CDR2 YFSETQ. The CDR3 extends over 15 amino acids. The CDR3 protein is CASSPGRMSYNEQFF. CDR3 nucleotide sequence: TGCGCCAGCAGCCCTGGACGGATGTCCTACAATGAGCAGTTCTTC. Complete variable domain (other parts from reference TRBV5-1 and TRBJ2-1): KAGVTQTPRYLIKTRGQQVTLSCSPISGHRSVSWYQQTPGQGLQFLFEYFSETQRNKGNFPGRFSGRQFSNSRSEMNVSTLELGDSALYLCASSPGRMSYNEQFFGPGTRLTVL.

V gene TRBV18 combines with J gene TRBJ2-1; 9 bases are a match to TRBD2. With 0 bases clipped from V and 5 bases from J, the junction kept 5 bases outside the gene matches. Germline values: CDR1 KGHSH, CDR2 LQKENI. The CDR3 has 16 residues. CDR3 loop: CASSPPGTSKNNEQFF. For the CDR3, the DNA is TGTGCCAGCTCACCACCCGGGACTAGCAAAAACAATGAGCAGTTCTTC. Full variable domain (missing parts from reference TRBV18 and TRBJ2-1): NAGVMQNPRHLVRRRGQEARLRCSPMKGHSHVYWYRQLPEEGLKFMVYLQKENIIDESGMPKERFSAEFPKEGPSILRIQQVVRGDSAAYFCASSPPGTSKNNEQFFGPGTRLTVL.

The chain couples TRBV6-1 to TRBJ1-1, with a possible D match to TRBD1 (6 bases). Trimming shortened V by 0 bases and J by 4 bases, and 12 bases separated the two germline ends. Germline-derived CDR1 and CDR2 are MNHNS and SASEGT. The CDR3 is made up of 15 amino acids. The CDR3 DNA follows: TGTGCCAGCAGTGAAGCTTCTGGGGGGGCCACTGAAGCTTTCTTT. It translates to CASSEASGGATEAFF.